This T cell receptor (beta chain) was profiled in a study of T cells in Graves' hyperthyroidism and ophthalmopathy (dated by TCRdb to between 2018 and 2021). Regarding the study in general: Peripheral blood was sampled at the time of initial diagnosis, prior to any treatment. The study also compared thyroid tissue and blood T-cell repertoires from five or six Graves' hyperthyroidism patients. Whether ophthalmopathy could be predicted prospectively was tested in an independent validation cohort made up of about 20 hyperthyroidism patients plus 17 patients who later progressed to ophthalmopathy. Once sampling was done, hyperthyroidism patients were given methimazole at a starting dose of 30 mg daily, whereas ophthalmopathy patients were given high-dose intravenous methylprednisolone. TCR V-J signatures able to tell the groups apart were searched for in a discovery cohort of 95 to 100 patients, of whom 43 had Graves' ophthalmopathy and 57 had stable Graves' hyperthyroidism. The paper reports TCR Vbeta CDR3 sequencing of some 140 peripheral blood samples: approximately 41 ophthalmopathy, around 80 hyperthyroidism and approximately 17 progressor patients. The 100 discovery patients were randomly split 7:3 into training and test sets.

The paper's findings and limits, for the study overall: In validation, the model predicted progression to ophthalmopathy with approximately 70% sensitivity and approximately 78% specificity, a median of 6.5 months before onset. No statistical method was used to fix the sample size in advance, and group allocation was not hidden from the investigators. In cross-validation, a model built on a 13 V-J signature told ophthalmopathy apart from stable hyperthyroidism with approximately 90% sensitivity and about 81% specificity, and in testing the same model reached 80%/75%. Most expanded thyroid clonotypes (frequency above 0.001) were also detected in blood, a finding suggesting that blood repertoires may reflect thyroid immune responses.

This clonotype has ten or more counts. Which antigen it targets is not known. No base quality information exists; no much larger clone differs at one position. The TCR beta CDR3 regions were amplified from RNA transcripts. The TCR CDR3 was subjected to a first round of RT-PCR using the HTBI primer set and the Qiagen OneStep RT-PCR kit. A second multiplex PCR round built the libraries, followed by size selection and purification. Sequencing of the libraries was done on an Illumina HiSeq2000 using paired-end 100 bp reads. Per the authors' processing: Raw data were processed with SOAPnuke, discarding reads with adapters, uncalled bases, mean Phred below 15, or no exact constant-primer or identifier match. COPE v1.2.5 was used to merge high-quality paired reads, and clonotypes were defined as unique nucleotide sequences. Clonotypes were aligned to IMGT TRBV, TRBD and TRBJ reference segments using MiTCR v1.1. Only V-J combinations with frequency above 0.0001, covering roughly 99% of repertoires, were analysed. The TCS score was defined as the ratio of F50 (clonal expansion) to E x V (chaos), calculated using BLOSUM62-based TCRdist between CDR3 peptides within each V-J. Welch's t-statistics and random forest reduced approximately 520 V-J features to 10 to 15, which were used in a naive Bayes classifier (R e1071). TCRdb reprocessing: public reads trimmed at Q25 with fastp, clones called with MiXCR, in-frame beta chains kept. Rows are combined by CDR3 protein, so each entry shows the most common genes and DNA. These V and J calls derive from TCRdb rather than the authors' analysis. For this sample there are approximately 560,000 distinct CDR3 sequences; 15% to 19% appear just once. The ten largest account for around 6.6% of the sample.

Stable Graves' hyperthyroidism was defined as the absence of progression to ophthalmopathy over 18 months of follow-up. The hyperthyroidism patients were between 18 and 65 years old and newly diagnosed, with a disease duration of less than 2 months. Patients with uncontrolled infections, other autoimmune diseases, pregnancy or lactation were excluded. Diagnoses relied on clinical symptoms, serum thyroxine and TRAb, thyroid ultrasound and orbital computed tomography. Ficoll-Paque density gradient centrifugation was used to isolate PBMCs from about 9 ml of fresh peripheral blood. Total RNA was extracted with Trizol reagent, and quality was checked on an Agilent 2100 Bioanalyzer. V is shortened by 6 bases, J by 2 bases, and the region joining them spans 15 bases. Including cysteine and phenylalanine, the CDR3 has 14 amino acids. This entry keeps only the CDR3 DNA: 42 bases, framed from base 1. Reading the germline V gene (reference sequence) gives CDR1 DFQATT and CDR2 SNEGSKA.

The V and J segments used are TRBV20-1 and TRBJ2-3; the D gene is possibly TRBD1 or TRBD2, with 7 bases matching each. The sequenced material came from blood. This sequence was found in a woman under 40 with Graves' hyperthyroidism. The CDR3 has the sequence CSAGEGAVTDTQYF. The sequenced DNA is TGCAGTGCGGGGGAGGGGGCGGTCACAGATACGCAGTATTTT.